In this sample, the clone carrying this T cell receptor (beta chain) turned up many times. No antigen is known for it. The V gene lost 1 base and the J gene lost 5 bases, with 13 bases spanning the gap. The CDR3 runs to 15 residues. CDR1 SGHTA and CDR2 FQGNSA come from the germline V gene. The sample is drawn from a study of T cell repertoires in cytomegalovirus infection. Study-level background: CMV epitopes, recently identified HLA-C-restricted and well-studied HLA-B-restricted, were used. Broader study findings: Dominating the ex vivo response were HLA-C-restricted CMV-specific TCR beta clonotypes.

TCRdb re-derived calls from the reads in MiXCR, one entry per CDR3 protein. The table shows some 920,000 distinct CDR3 sequences, with approximately 31% occurring only once. Sequenced here: cultured CD8+ T cells from PBMCs, sampled from culture after CMV antigen stimulation. This clonotype was obtained from a human donor in good health (CMV status not recorded). Some clones in this sample may be carry-over from other donors' samples. The chain joins TRBV7-2 to TRBJ2-3, with D possibly being TRBD2 (7 bases). As DNA, the CDR3 is TGTGCCAGCAGCTTAGTGGGGGGGCCAAAAGATACGCAGTATTTT. This gives the protein CASSLVGGPKDTQYF.